What follows is one T cell receptor (beta chain) and its context. TCRdb's table, derived via immunoSEQ multiplex PCR, lists solely in-frame clones and lacks some. This table has under 55,000 clones, 80% to 90% appearing once. The entry originates in a study of T cell clones after liver transplantation. Study overall: Pre-transplant mixed lymphocyte reactions yielded third-party-reactive TCRbeta sequences as comparators for graft-donor-reactive sequences. Apart from three HCV-positive recipients, transplants were for non-autoimmune, non-viral reasons.

The CDR3 sequence is 15 residues long. CD3+CD4+ and CD3+CD8+ cells were FACS-sorted from thawed unstimulated PBMCs. This chain links TRBV7-5 with TRBJ2-3; the table's D call of TRBD2 was not tested on the DNA. TRBV7-5 is deemed a pseudogene. The sequencing used CD8+ T cells from blood, collected 12 months after liver transplant. This clonotype was obtained from a human patient who received a liver transplant. The graft donor may have contributed some T cells. Here the CDR3 reads CVRSYSGRAADTQYF. The CDR3 DNA follows: TGTGTCAGAAGCTATAGCGGGAGGGCCGCAGATACGCAGTATTTT.